These 22 T cell receptor beta chains originate from one sample sequenced in a study of OX40 agonist ivuxolimab in advanced cancers. Data came from immunoSEQ multiplex PCR; TCRdb stores just in-frame clones and leaves some out. This table has around 130,000 clones, 93% appearing once. The sample here was CD4+ or CD8+ T cells sorted from blood, taken in a trial of the OX40 agonist ivuxolimab. The source of these receptors is an adult with an advanced solid tumor such as melanoma, head and neck, liver or kidney cancer.

This chain uses TRBV5-4 with TRBJ2-2; 8 nucleotides match TRBD2. V was pared by 0 bases and J by 4 bases, with 8 bases of the junction left unmatched. Germline CDR1 is SGHNT and CDR2 is YYREEE (reference sequence). CDR3 length: 17 residues. The CDR3 DNA reads TGTGCCAGCAGCTTGGCCGGGGGACTAGGATCCACCGGGGAGCTGTTTTTT. The encoded protein is CASSLAGGLGSTGELFF.

V gene TRBV19 combines with J gene TRBJ2-2, with 7 positions matching TRBD2. The CDR3 spans 16 residues. Germline V lookup: CDR1 LNHDA, CDR2 SQIVND (reference sequence). After removal of 6 bases from V and 0 bases from J, the junction contained 7 bases not matched to a gene. The CDR3 bases are TGTGCCAGTAGGAACCTAGCGGTGGCGAACACCGGGGAGCTGTTTTTT. Protein: CASRNLAVANTGELFF.

The chain combines TRBV7-7 with TRBJ2-3; D is perhaps TRBD2 (6 bases). Trimming cost V 1 base and J 0 bases, with 8 bases left between them. The CDR3 is 15 residues long. The germline gives CDR1 SSHAT, CDR2 FNYEAQ (reference sequence). The CDR3 DNA reads TGTGCCAGCAGCTTAGACGGGAGCAGCACAGATACGCAGTATTTT. As protein: CASSLDGSSTDTQYF.

The chain combines TRBV19 with TRBJ2-5; possibly TRBD2 for D (6 bases). This CDR3 spans 14 amino acids. CDR1 and CDR2 (germline): LNHDA, SQIVND (reference sequence). V was clipped by 5 bases and J by 5 bases, with 15 bases between them. CDR3 DNA: TGTGCCAGTAGTTTGATAGCGGAGGGGGAGACCCAGTACTTC. It codes for CASSLIAEGETQYF.

CDR3 loop: CASSLVGVPETQYF. DNA of the CDR3: TGTGCCAGCAGCTTAGTTGGGGTTCCAGAGACCCAGTACTTC. This chain connects TRBV11-2 to TRBJ2-5; unclear D gene. Germline values: CDR1 SGHAT, CDR2 FQNNGV. CDR3 length equals 14 residues. With 1 base removed from V and 4 bases from J, the gap between germline ends came to 10 bases.

The chain employs TRBV10-3 and TRBJ2-3; D might be TRBD2 (5 bases). Between the trimmed V and J ends, which lost 7 bases and 8 bases, there was a span of 10 bases. The CDR3 contains 11 residues. The germline V gene has CDR1 ENHRY and CDR2 SYGVKD. In nucleotides, the CDR3 is TGTGCCATCATGGGAGCTGGTACGCAGTATTTT. It is translated as CAIMGAGTQYF.

The chain joins TRBV2 to TRBJ1-1, with TRBD1 matching 10 bases. This CDR3 spans 14 amino acids. J was trimmed by 10 bases and V by 5 bases; bases with no gene match: 10. Germline V gene lookup returns CDR1 SNHLY and CDR2 FYNNEI. CDR3 coding DNA: TGTGCCAGCAGTACCCGACGACAGGGGGCGGGAGCTTTCTTT. This translates into CASSTRRQGAGAFF.

The J gene is TRBJ1-2, the V gene TRBV6-1, with 9 bases matching TRBD1. The germline gives CDR1 MNHNS, CDR2 SASEGT. CDR3 length equals 15 residues. The junction had 5 bases not matched to a gene; V was cut back by 4 bases and J by 2 bases. The CDR3 is CASSASGTGNYGYTF. The CDR3 DNA reads TGTGCCAGCAGTGCCTCCGGGACAGGGAACTATGGCTACACCTTC.

The chain joins TRBV18 to TRBJ1-5, with D unclear. V was clipped by 1 base and J by 0 bases, with 7 bases between them. The V gene's germline CDR1 is KGHSH and CDR2 LQKENI. CDR3 length equals 15 residues. The CDR3 sequence is CASSPQGHSNQPQHF. DNA for the CDR3: TGTGCCAGCTCACCACAGGGCCATAGCAATCAGCCCCAGCATTTT.

The rearrangement links TRBV7-2 to TRBJ1-3, with TRBD1 matching 8 bases. The CDR3 has 15 residues. Germline V gene data show CDR1 as SGHTA and CDR2 as FQGNSA. The junction had 7 bases not matched to a gene; V was cut back by 5 bases and J by 4 bases. The CDR3 spells CASSEQGGMGNTIYF. CDR3 bases: TGTGCCAGCAGCGAACAGGGGGGTATGGGAAACACCATATATTTT.

The chain joins TRBV6-5 to TRBJ2-7, with 7 bases lining up with TRBD1. The germline CDR1 and CDR2 sequences are MNHEY and SVGAGI. With 2 bases clipped from V and 4 bases from J, the junction kept 5 bases outside the gene matches. The CDR3 has 14 amino acids. CDR3 amino acids: CASSYGTVTYEQYF. The CDR3 nucleotides read TGTGCCAGCAGTTACGGGACAGTTACTTACGAGCAGTACTTC.

This clone was observed once. The chain has TRBV11-2 and TRBJ1-4; D possibly corresponds to TRBD1 (5 bases). Per the germline V gene, CDR1 is SGHAT and CDR2 is FQNNGV. Deletions cut 5 bases from V and 7 bases from J, with 17 bases between. The CDR3 runs 15 residues. The CDR3 DNA reads TGTGCCAGCAGCCAAGTCCATGGGGGGATTGAAAAACTGTTTTTT. Protein: CASSQVHGGIEKLFF.

The chain uses TRBV20-1 and TRBJ2-3; 7 bases are shared with TRBD2. Germline CDR1 reads DFQATT; CDR2 reads SNEGSKA (reference sequence). The CDR3 covers 10 residues. V was pared by 8 bases and J by 14 bases, with 10 bases of the junction left unmatched. As DNA, the CDR3 is TGCAGTCCTCGGAGGCGGGAGCTGTATTTT. As protein: CSPRRRELYF.

The V and J genes are TRBV13 and TRBJ1-1, with TRBD1 matching 12 bases. The CDR3 runs 15 residues. Germline lookup yields CDR1 PRHDT and CDR2 FYEKMQ (reference sequence). Losses at the gene ends were 2 bases for V and 4 bases for J; bases not matched to a gene: 2. The CDR3 DNA sequence: TGTGCCAGCAGCTTAAGGGACAGGGGGCTCACTGAAGCTTTCTTT. Translated: CASSLRDRGLTEAFF.

This chain uses TRBV7-3 with TRBJ2-6; D remains unclear. V lost 3 bases to trimming and J lost 0 bases, with 12 bases between them. This CDR3 region has 17 residues. In germline, CDR1 is SGHTA, CDR2 FQGTGA. The CDR3 nucleotides read TGTGCCAGCAGCTTGGCTGCCGCGGCCTCTGGGGCCAACGTCCTGACTTTC. Translating it yields CASSLAAAASGANVLTF.

The chain has TRBV7-8 and TRBJ2-1, with TRBD2 identical over 14 bases. Trimming removed 2 bases from V and 7 bases from J; junction bases left unmatched: 7. Germline V gives CDR1 SGHVS, CDR2 FQNEAQ. The CDR3 totals 17 residues. This chain's CDR3 is CASSLSRLAGGPNEQFF. In nucleotides, the CDR3 is TGTGCCAGCAGCTTATCTAGACTAGCGGGAGGGCCAAATGAGCAGTTCTTC.

The chain uses TRBV5-1 and TRBJ1-4; 7 nucleotides line up with TRBD1. V lost 0 bases, J lost 6 bases, and 2 bases stayed unmatched. The CDR3 has 14 amino acids. CDR1 and CDR2 (germline): SGHRS, YFSETQ. CDR3 nucleotides: TGCGCCAGCAGCTTGGGCAGGGGGTATGAAAAACTGTTTTTT. Its protein product is CASSLGRGYEKLFF.

The chain couples TRBV11-3 to TRBJ2-5; perhaps TRBD2 as D (6 bases). This CDR3 region has 14 residues. The germline CDR1 and CDR2 sequences are SGHNT and YENEEA. The V and J ends lost 4 bases and 7 bases respectively, with 16 bases between them. The CDR3 loop reads CASSSSGGSWTQYF. The CDR3 region has the DNA TGTGCCAGCAGCTCATCTGGGGGGTCCTGGACCCAGTACTTC.

The chain links TRBV18 to TRBJ2-1; D is unclear. The CDR3 is 12 amino acids. Between the trimmed V and J ends, which lost 2 bases and 5 bases, there was a span of 4 bases. The V gene's germline CDR1 is KGHSH and CDR2 LQKENI. For the CDR3, the DNA is TGTGCCAGCTCACCAAGGGACAATGAGCAGTTCTTC. This codes for CASSPRDNEQFF.

J is TRBJ2-7 and V is TRBV28, with 8 nucleotides matching TRBD2. The CDR3 length is 15 residues. Losses at the gene ends were 7 bases for V and 2 bases for J; bases not matched to a gene: 10. The germline gives CDR1 MDHEN, CDR2 SYDVKM. The CDR3 bases are TGTGCCAGCACCCAACCCCCCGGGGGGGCCTACGAGCAGTACTTC. Its translation: CASTQPPGGAYEQYF.

The J gene is TRBJ2-3, the V gene TRBV11-2; D not resolved. Germline V gene lookup returns CDR1 SGHAT and CDR2 FQNNGV. There are 14 residues in the CDR3. Between the trimmed V and J ends, which lost 1 base and 3 bases, there was a span of 8 bases. The CDR3 DNA reads TGTGCCAGCAGCTTAGGATCGACAACAGATACGCAGTATTTT. Its protein is CASSLGSTTDTQYF.

The rearrangement uses TRBV5-1 and TRBJ1-1; D uncertain. The CDR3 totals 13 residues. V dropped 1 base and J dropped 0 bases, with 4 bases sitting between them. CDR1 SGHRS and CDR2 YFSETQ come from the germline V gene. CDR3 DNA: TGCGCCAGCAGCTTGTCCATGAACACTGAAGCTTTCTTT. This gives the protein CASSLSMNTEAFF.